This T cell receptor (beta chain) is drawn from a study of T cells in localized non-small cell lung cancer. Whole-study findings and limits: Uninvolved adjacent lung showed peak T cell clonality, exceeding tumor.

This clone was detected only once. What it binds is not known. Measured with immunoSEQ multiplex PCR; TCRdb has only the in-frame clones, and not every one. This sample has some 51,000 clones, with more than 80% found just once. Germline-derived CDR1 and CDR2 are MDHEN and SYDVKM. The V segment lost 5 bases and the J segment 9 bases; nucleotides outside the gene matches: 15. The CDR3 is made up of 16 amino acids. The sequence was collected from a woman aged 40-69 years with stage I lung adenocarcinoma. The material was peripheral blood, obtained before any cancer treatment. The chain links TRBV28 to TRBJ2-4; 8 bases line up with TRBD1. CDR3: CASSQPGQGALSIQYF. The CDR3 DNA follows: TGTGCCAGCAGTCAGCCCGGGCAGGGGGCTTTGAGCATTCAGTACTTC.